This passage covers 29 T cell receptor beta chains from one sample sequenced in a study of T cell responses to AZD1222 COVID-19 vaccine (dated by TCRdb to about 2021). Library method: the immunoSEQ multiplex PCR assay. TCRdb stores this immuneACCESS table with in-frame sequences only. Part of the clones is absent; in the studies checked, under half of the shortfall reflects unresolved V genes, and no reason is known for the rest. This sample is represented by roughly 99,000 clones; around 87% of them were singletons. 3.5% to 4.5% of the sample belongs to the ten largest clones. Sample time point, as interpreted from the label and publication: baseline before first vaccination. The sequences come from peripheral blood, collected on day 0 of AZD1222 vaccination. These receptors came from an adult in good health.

This clone occurred once. The chain has TRBV28 and TRBJ2-7, with 12 positions matching TRBD2. J was trimmed by 5 bases and V by 5 bases; bases with no gene match: 10. CDR3 length: 16 residues. Germline lookup yields CDR1 MDHEN and CDR2 SYDVKM. Here the CDR3 DNA reads TGTGCCAGCAGTCCCATCGGACTAGCGGGACGCGACGAGCAGTACTTC. Translated: CASSPIGLAGRDEQYF.

This chain links TRBV11-2 with TRBJ1-6, with D possibly being TRBD1 (5 bases). The CDR3 is 14 amino acids. The germline gives CDR1 SGHAT, CDR2 FQNNGV. V was clipped by 8 bases and J by 1 base, with 9 bases between them. For the CDR3, the DNA is TGTGCCAGCGGGGAGGGGTCCTATAATTCACCCCTCCACTTT. Protein product: CASGEGSYNSPLHF. The whole variable domain, filled in from reference TRBV11-2 and TRBJ1-6, reads EAGVAQSPRYKIIEKRQSVAFWCNPISGHATLYWYQQILGQGPKLLIQFQNNGVVDDSQLPKDRFSAERLKGVDSTLKIQPAKLEDSAVYLCASGEGSYNSPLHFGNGTRLTVT.

The J gene is TRBJ2-2, the V gene TRBV7-2; TRBD2 agrees at 7 bases. The V gene end was trimmed by 1 base and the J gene end by 7 bases; junction bases not matched to a gene: 0. CDR1 is SGHTA, CDR2 FQGNSA, per germline. The CDR3 sequence is 13 residues long. As DNA, the CDR3 is TGTGCCAGCAGCTTAGGGGAGGGCGGGGAGCTGTTTTTT. This codes for CASSLGEGGELFF.

V and J are TRBV6-5 and TRBJ1-5; a weak D match, TRBD1 (6 bases). Germline V CDR1 and CDR2: MNHEY, SVGAGI. The CDR3 length is 16 residues. Trimming took 4 bases from V and 1 from J, leaving 14 bases between them. The CDR3 DNA follows: TGTGCCAGCAGTTTCAGCGGGACACTCAGCAATCAGCCCCAGCATTTT. Protein sequence: CASSFSGTLSNQPQHF.

The chain links TRBV12-1 to TRBJ2-2; the DNA was not used to check the table's D call, TRBD2. TRBV12-1 is labeled a pseudogene. This CDR3 has 18 residues. The CDR3 DNA is TGTGCCAGCAGCTTTGGGAACGAGCGGGAGCGGTTGAGCGGGGAGCTGTTTTTT. Protein: CASSFGNERERLSGELFF.

The rearrangement uses TRBV6-2 or TRBV6-3 and TRBJ2-1; TRBD2 matches 8 bases. V lost 2 bases and J lost 3; bases outside the gene matches: 3. The CDR3 contains 15 residues. The germline V gene has CDR1 MNHEY and CDR2 SVGEGT. The DNA of the CDR3 is TGTGCCAGCAGTTACGTACTAGCGGTCTACAATGAGCAGTTCTTC. This translates into CASSYVLAVYNEQFF.

The V gene is TRBV28, the J gene TRBJ1-1; TRBD1 matches 9 bases. The J segment lost 4 bases and the V segment lost 7 bases, leaving 7 bases of the junction unmatched. The CDR3 is 14 amino acids. Germline assignment: CDR1 MDHEN and CDR2 SYDVKM. CDR3 coding DNA: TGTGCCAGCAAACGGACAGGGGCGGGCACTGAAGCTTTCTTT. Its translation is CASKRTGAGTEAFF.

V is TRBV25-1 and J is TRBJ1-3; D is ambiguous. CDR3 length equals 12 residues. The germline gives CDR1 MGHDK, CDR2 SYGVNS. The V end lost 3 bases, the J end lost 9 bases, and 9 bases lay between the germline ends. In nucleotides, the CDR3 is TGTGCCAGCAGTGACAGAACGGGCACCATATATTTT. It translates to CASSDRTGTIYF.

This chain joins TRBV7-2 and TRBJ2-5, with D hard to call. This CDR3 comprises 13 residues. Trimming removed 0 bases from V and 5 bases from J, with 7 bases in between. CDR1 is SGHTA, CDR2 FQGNSA, per germline. The CDR3 region has the DNA TGTGCCAGCAGCTTAGCGCCCCGGGAGACCCAGTACTTC. This translates into CASSLAPRETQYF.

The chain links TRBV27 to TRBJ2-3, with 11 bases matching TRBD2. The germline gives CDR1 MNHEY, CDR2 SMNVEV (reference sequence). V lost 6 bases to trimming and J lost 6 bases; unmatched junction nucleotides: 5. This CDR3 spans 14 amino acids. The DNA for the CDR3 is TGTGCCAGCAGGGGACGGACTAGCGGGGATACGCAGTATTTT. The encoded protein is CASRGRTSGDTQYF.

This clone was found a few times. The V and J genes are TRBV7-6 and TRBJ2-7, with D perhaps matching TRBD1 or TRBD2 (6 bases each). V was trimmed by 5 bases and J by 0 bases, leaving 20 bases between them. The germline CDR1 and CDR2 sequences are SGHVS and FNYEAQ. The CDR3 is made up of 17 amino acids. The chain's CDR3 is CASSPMGLGGPSYEQYF. CDR3 bases: TGTGCCAGCAGCCCTATGGGACTTGGGGGGCCCTCCTACGAGCAGTACTTC.

The chain uses TRBV5-1 and TRBJ1-4; D perhaps matches TRBD1 (5 bases). This CDR3 contains 15 residues. CDR1 and CDR2 (germline): SGHRS, YFSETQ. The ends were cut back, 4 bases at V and 1 base at J, with 11 bases in the middle. The CDR3 sequence: CASSRTGGTNEKLFF. CDR3 DNA: TGCGCCAGCAGCCGGACCGGGGGAACTAATGAAAAACTGTTTTTT.

The V call is TRBV10-1, the J call TRBJ2-1, with D perhaps matching TRBD2 (7 bases). V shed 7 bases and J shed 5 bases, with 21 bases lying between them. The CDR3 has 16 amino acids. Germline V gene data show CDR1 as WNHNN and CDR2 as SYGVQD (reference sequence). The CDR3 sequence: CASTYLGGAIDNEQFF. Written as DNA, the CDR3 is TGCGCCAGCACCTACCTGGGGGGGGCGATCGACAATGAGCAGTTCTTC.

This clone was observed at least ten times. The rearrangement uses TRBV6-1 and TRBJ1-6, with D uncertain. The CDR3 contains 15 residues. CDR1 MNHNS and CDR2 SASEGT come from the germline V gene. V was pared by 1 base and J by 7 bases, with 11 bases between. CDR3 nucleotide sequence: TGTGCCAGCAGTGAAGAGGCAGGCCTGAATTCACCCCTCCACTTT. Its protein is CASSEEAGLNSPLHF.

The chain has TRBV12-3 or TRBV12-4 and TRBJ2-7; 7 bases are shared with TRBD2. V shed 8 bases and J 5 bases; nucleotides not matched to a gene: 6. This CDR3 has 12 amino acids. CDR3 protein: CASRLGGNEQYF. CDR3 DNA sequence: TGTGCCAGCCGCCTGGGGGGGAACGAGCAGTACTTC.

The V and J genes are TRBV27 and TRBJ1-5, with D unresolved. V lost 4 bases, J lost 7 bases, and 14 bases lay in between. Germline CDR1 MNHEY, CDR2 SMNVEV (reference sequence). This CDR3 has 14 residues. As DNA, the CDR3 is TGTGCCAGCAGTTCCCTGGGCGGTAAACAGCCCCAGCATTTT. Its protein is CASSSLGGKQPQHF.

The chain is built from TRBV6-4 and TRBJ1-1, with TRBD1 identical over 8 bases. The germline CDR1 and CDR2 sequences are MRHNA and SNTAGT. Trimming took 6 bases from V and 7 from J; bases not matched to a gene: 10. The CDR3 extends over 14 amino acids. The CDR3 bases are TGTGCCAGCAGCGCGACAGGGGCAACGGGTGAAGCTTTCTTT. Amino acid sequence: CASSATGATGEAFF.

The J gene is TRBJ2-4, the V gene TRBV4-1; D is ambiguous. Looked up from germline, CDR1 is MGHRA and CDR2 is YSYEKL. Deletions cut 1 base from V and 9 bases from J, with 4 bases between. The CDR3 is made up of 11 amino acids. DNA of the CDR3: TGCGCCAGCAGCCAAGGGGCCATTCAGTACTTC. This encodes CASSQGAIQYF.

The gene calls are TRBV5-1 and TRBJ1-4; 7 bases fit TRBD1. Germline lookup yields CDR1 SGHRS and CDR2 YFSETQ. V lost 4 bases and J lost 5; bases outside the gene matches: 8. CDR3 length: 15 residues. CDR3 in amino acids: CASSLSPGQNEKLFF. DNA of the CDR3: TGCGCCAGCAGCCTGTCCCCGGGACAGAATGAAAAACTGTTTTTT.

The rearrangement joins TRBV6-5 to TRBJ2-1, with TRBD2 identical over 11 bases. CDR1 and CDR2 from the germline V gene are MNHEY and SVGAGI. The CDR3 contains 15 residues. The V segment lost 6 bases and the J segment 10 bases; nucleotides outside the gene matches: 11. CDR3 sequence: CASRGTSGPGGEQFF. Here the CDR3 DNA reads TGTGCCAGCAGGGGGACTAGCGGACCAGGGGGGGAGCAGTTCTTC.

Here the CDR3 reads CASSLLGGRAEAFF. As DNA, the CDR3 is TGTGCCAGCAGCCTCTTGGGAGGGAGGGCTGAAGCTTTCTTT. The chain employs TRBV7-8 and TRBJ1-1; D is unresolved. Deletions cut 5 bases from V and 6 bases from J, with 16 bases between. This CDR3 has 14 amino acids. CDR1 SGHVS and CDR2 FQNEAQ come from the germline V gene.

The chain employs TRBV27 and TRBJ1-2; 9 bases line up with TRBD1. Trimming at V came to 5 bases and at J to 3 bases, leaving 4 bases not matched to a gene. The CDR3 is made up of 14 amino acids. The germline CDR1 and CDR2 sequences are MNHEY and SMNVEV (reference sequence). In DNA form, the CDR3 reads TGTGCCAGCAGTGCACAGGGGGCGTACTATGGCTACACCTTC. It is translated as CASSAQGAYYGYTF.

This chain connects TRBV5-5 to TRBJ2-3, with TRBD1 identical over 9 bases. Germline CDR1 reads SGHKS; CDR2 reads YYEKEE (reference sequence). This CDR3 is built from 13 residues. With 9 bases clipped from V and 3 bases from J, the junction kept 5 bases outside the gene matches. For the CDR3, the DNA is TGTGCCAATGTGGGACAGGGTACAGATACGCAGTATTTT. Its translation: CANVGQGTDTQYF.

The chain is built from TRBV10-3 and TRBJ2-3, with unresolved D. The V gene's germline CDR1 is ENHRY and CDR2 SYGVKD. The CDR3 totals 14 residues. V gave up 7 bases and J gave up 0 bases, with 11 bases separating them. Here the CDR3 reads CAIKSTISTDTQYF. Here the CDR3 DNA reads TGTGCCATCAAATCGACCATAAGCACAGATACGCAGTATTTT.

The rearrangement links TRBV7-8 to TRBJ2-2, with no clear D. CDR3 length equals 13 residues. CDR1 and CDR2 (germline): SGHVS, FQNEAQ. V lost 1 base and J 6 bases, leaving 6 bases between the germline ends. The chain's CDR3 is CASSLVLAGELFF. In DNA form, the CDR3 reads TGTGCCAGCAGCTTAGTGTTAGCCGGGGAGCTGTTTTTT.

The V and J genes are TRBV5-4 and TRBJ2-5; D is possibly TRBD1 (6 bases). V was trimmed by 4 bases and J by 7 bases, leaving 11 bases between them. Germline V gene sequence: CDR1 SGHNT, CDR2 YYREEE (reference sequence). This CDR3 has 12 residues. The CDR3 region has the DNA TGTGCCAGCAGCATGACCAGGGGGACCCAGTACTTC. This codes for CASSMTRGTQYF.

This clone was seen more than once but under ten times. This chain links TRBV7-3 with TRBJ1-1, with a tentative D call TRBD1 (5 bases). Germline CDR1 SGHTA, CDR2 FQGTGA. This CDR3 is 14 amino acids long. V shed 2 bases and J shed 1 base, with 8 bases lying between them. The CDR3 region is CASSLGRGNTEAFF. The CDR3 nucleotides read TGTGCCAGCAGCTTAGGGAGGGGGAACACTGAAGCTTTCTTT.

This chain links TRBV5-1 with TRBJ1-1; tentative D call: TRBD1 (6 bases). CDR1 and CDR2 (germline): SGHRS, YFSETQ. There are 16 residues in the CDR3. V lost 4 bases and J 2 bases, leaving 18 bases between the germline ends. As DNA, the CDR3 is TGCGCCAGCAGCCGCCCCGGACAGACTAAAAACACTGAAGCTTTCTTT. This translates into CASSRPGQTKNTEAFF.

The J gene is TRBJ2-5, the V gene TRBV6-1; 9 nucleotides line up with TRBD1. This CDR3 is 13 amino acids long. Trimming cost V 10 bases and J 9 bases; bases outside gene matches: 12. Germline CDR1 MNHNS, CDR2 SASEGT. The CDR3 sequence: CATLPGQGSSQYF. For the CDR3, the DNA is TGTGCCACCCTCCCGGGACAGGGTTCGTCCCAGTACTTC.